The entry below describes one T cell receptor beta chain. The antigen remains unidentified. Regarding treatment: around 19 received Ad26.COV2.S at low or high dose, single or two shots; a few received placebo; per-sample allocation not given. The samples were gathered on day 63 after the first injection of vaccine or placebo. An adult aged 18-55 years in Boston served as the donor. These data originate in a study of Ad26.COV2.S vaccination and SARS-CoV-2 variants. Study summary: Ad26.COV2.S was injected intramuscularly once or twice, 56 days apart.

Profiling relied on immunoSEQ multiplex PCR, and the TCRdb table lists in-frame clones only, not all of them. Found here are 400,000 to 450,000 clones, about 90% of them singletons; the top ten hold under 2%. Study-wide points: Placebo and vaccine recipients had non-spike TCR breadth that was similar.

The starting material was peripheral blood, obtained in a trial of Ad26.COV2.S vaccine versus placebo. This TCR derives from a person aged 18-65 years who received the Ad26.COV2.S COVID-19 vaccine or a placebo.

The CDR3 coding sequence is TGTGCCAGCAGCTTAAAAGAGCGCGCCTACGAGCAGTACTTC. Translation gives CASSLKERAYEQYF. The chain is built from TRBV7-2 and TRBJ2-7; D uncertain. The CDR3 is 14 residues long. CDR1 and CDR2 (germline): SGHTA, FQGNSA. Trimming left V 2 bases short and J 2 bases short, with 10 bases between.